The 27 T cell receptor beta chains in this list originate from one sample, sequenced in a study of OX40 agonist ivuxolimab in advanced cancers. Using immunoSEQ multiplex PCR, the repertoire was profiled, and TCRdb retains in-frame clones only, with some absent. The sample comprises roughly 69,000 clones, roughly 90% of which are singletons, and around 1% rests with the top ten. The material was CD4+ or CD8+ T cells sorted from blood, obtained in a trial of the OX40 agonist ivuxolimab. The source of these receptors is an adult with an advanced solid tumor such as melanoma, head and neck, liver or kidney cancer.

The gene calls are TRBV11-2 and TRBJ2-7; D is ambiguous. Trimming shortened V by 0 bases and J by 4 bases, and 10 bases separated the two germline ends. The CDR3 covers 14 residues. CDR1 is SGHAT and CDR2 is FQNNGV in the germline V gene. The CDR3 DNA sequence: TGTGCCAGCAGCTTAGATAACGGACCTTACGAGCAGTACTTC. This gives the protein CASSLDNGPYEQYF.

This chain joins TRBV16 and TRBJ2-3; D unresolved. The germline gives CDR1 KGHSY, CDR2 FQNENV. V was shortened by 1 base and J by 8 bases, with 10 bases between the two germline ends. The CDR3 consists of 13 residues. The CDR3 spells CASSQFGVSTQYF. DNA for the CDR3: TGTGCCAGCAGCCAATTTGGGGTATCTACGCAGTATTTT.

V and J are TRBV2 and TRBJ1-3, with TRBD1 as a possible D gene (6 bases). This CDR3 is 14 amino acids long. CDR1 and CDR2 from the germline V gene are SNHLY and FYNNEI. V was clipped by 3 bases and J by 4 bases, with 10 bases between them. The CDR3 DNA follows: TGTGCCAGCAGTGAGGCAGGGGTGGGAAACACCATATATTTT. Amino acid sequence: CASSEAGVGNTIYF.

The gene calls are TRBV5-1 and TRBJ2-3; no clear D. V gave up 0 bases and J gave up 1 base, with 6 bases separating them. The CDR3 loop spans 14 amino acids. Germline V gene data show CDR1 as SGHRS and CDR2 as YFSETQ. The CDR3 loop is CASSLESGTDTQYF. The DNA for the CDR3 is TGCGCCAGCAGCTTGGAGAGCGGCACAGATACGCAGTATTTT.

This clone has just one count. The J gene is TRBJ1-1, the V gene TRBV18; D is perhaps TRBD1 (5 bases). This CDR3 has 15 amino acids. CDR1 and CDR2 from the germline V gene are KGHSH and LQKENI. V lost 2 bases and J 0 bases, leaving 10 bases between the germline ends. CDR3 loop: CASSPWGKMNTEAFF. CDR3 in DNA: TGTGCCAGCTCACCATGGGGGAAAATGAACACTGAAGCTTTCTTT.

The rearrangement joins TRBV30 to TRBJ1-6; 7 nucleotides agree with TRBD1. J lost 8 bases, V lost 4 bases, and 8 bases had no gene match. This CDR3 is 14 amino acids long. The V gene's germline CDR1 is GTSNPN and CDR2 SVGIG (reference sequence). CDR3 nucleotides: TGTGCCTGGAACCTGGGACAGAGGGATTCACCCCTCCACTTT. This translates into CAWNLGQRDSPLHF.

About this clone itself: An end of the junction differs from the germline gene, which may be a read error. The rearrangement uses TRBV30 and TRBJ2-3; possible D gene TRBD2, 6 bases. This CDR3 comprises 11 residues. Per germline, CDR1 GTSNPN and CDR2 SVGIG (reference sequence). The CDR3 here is CGGTRGDTQYF. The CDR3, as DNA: TGCGGCGGGACCCGGGGGGATACGCAGTATTTT.

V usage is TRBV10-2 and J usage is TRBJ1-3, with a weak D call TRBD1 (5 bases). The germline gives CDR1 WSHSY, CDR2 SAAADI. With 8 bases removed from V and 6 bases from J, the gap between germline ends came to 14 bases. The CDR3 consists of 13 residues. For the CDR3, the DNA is TGCGCCAGCCGCCAGGGATTTGAAAACACCATATATTTT. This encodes CASRQGFENTIYF.

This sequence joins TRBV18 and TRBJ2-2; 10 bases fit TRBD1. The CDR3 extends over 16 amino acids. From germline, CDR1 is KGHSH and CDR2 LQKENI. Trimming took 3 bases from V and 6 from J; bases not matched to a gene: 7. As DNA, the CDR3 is TGTGCCAGCTCACCCCCGACAGGGGGCGTCGCCGGGGAGCTGTTTTTT. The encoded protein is CASSPPTGGVAGELFF.

CDR3 sequence (DNA): TGTGCCAGCAGCCACTCGACAGGGTGGGGTGAAGCTTTCTTT. Translation: CASSHSTGWGEAFF. V usage is TRBV7-9 and J usage is TRBJ1-1; 7 bases agree with TRBD1. The germline V gene encodes CDR1 SEHNR and CDR2 FQNEAQ (reference sequence). After removal of 5 bases from V and 7 bases from J, the junction contained 10 bases not matched to a gene. The CDR3 loop spans 14 amino acids.

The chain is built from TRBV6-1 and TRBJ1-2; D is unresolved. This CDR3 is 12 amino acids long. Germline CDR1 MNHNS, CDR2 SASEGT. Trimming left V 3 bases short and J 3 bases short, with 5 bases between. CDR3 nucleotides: TGTGCCAGCAGTGAGTTGTACTATGGCTACACCTTC. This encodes CASSELYYGYTF.

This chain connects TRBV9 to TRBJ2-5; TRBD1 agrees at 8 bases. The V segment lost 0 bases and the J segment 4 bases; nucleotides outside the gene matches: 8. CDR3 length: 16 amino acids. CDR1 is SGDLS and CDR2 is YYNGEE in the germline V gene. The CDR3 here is CASSVATGVMAETQYF. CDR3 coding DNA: TGTGCCAGCAGCGTAGCGACAGGGGTGATGGCAGAGACCCAGTACTTC.

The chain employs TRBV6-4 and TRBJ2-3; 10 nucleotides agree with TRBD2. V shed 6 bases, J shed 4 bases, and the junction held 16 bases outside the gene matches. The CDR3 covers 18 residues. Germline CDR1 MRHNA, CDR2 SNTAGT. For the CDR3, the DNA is TGTGCCAGCAGCCCCCGAAGCGGGGGGGTCTCAGGTGCAGATACGCAGTATTTT. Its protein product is CASSPRSGGVSGADTQYF.

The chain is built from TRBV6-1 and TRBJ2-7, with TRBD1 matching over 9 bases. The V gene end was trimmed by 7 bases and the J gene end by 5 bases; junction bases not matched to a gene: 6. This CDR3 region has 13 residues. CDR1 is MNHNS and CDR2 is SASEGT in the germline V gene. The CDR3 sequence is CASKGTGTNEQYF. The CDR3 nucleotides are TGTGCCAGCAAGGGGACAGGGACCAACGAGCAGTACTTC.

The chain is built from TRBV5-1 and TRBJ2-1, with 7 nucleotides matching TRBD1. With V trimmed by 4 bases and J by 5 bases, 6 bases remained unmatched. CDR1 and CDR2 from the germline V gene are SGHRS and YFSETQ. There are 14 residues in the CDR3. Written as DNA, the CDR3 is TGCGCCAGCAGCCAAGGACAGGACCACAATGAGCAGTTCTTC. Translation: CASSQGQDHNEQFF.

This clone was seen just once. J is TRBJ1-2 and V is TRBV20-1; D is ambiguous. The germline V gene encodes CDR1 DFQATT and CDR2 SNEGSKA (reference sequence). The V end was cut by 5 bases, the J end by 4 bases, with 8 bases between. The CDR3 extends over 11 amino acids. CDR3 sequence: CSAAAGYGYTF. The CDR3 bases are TGCAGTGCTGCGGCCGGCTATGGCTACACCTTC.

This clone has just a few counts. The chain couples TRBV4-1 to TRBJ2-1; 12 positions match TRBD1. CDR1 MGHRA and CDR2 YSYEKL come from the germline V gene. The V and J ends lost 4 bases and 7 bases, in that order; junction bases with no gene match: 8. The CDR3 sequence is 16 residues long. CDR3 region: CASSPTGTGGINEQFF. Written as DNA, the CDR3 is TGCGCCAGCAGCCCGACCGGGACAGGGGGCATTAATGAGCAGTTCTTC.

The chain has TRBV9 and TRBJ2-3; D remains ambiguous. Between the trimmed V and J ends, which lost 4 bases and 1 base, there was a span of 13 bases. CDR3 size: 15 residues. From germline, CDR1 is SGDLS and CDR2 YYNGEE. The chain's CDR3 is CASSPNPLGTDTQYF. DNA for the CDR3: TGTGCCAGCAGCCCTAACCCACTCGGCACAGATACGCAGTATTTT.

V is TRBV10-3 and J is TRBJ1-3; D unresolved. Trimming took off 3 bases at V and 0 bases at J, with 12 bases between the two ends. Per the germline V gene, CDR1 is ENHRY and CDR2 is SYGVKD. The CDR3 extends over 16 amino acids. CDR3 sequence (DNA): TGTGCCATCAGTGATTGGACTCCCGGCTCTGGAAACACCATATATTTT. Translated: CAISDWTPGSGNTIYF.

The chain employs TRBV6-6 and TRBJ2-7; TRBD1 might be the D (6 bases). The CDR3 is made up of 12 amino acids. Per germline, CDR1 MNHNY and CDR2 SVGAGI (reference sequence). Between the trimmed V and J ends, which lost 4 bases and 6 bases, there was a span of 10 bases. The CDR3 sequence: CASSLTGTEQYF. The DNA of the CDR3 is TGTGCCAGCAGTTTGACAGGAACCGAGCAGTACTTC.

CDR3 coding DNA: TGTGCCAGCAGTTACTTGGGTCACGAGCAGTACTTC. Amino acid sequence: CASSYLGHEQYF. The J gene is TRBJ2-7, the V gene TRBV6-5; no clear D gene. The V end lost 1 base, the J end lost 5 bases, and 6 bases lay between the germline ends. Germline loops: CDR1 MNHEY, CDR2 SVGAGI. There are 12 residues in the CDR3.

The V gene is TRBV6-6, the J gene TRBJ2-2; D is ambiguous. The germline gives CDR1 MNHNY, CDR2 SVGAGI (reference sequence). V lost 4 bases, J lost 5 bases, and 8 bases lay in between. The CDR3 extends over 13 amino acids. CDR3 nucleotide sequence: TGTGCCAGCAGTTCGGCCAGGACCGGGGAGCTGTTTTTT. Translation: CASSSARTGELFF.

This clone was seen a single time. The chain's CDR3 is CAWVRGSGELFF. In DNA form, the CDR3 reads TGTGCCTGGGTTCGGGGTAGCGGGGAGCTGTTTTTT. V is TRBV30 and J is TRBJ2-2; D possibly corresponds to TRBD2 (5 bases). Germline CDR1 GTSNPN, CDR2 SVGIG (reference sequence). Deletions cut 5 bases from V and 7 bases from J, with 11 bases between. This CDR3 has 12 amino acids.

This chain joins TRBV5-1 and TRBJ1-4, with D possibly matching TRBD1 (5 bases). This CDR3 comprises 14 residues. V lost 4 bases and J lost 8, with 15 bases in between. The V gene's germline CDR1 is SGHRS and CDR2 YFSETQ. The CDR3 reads CASSPGTLGEKLFF. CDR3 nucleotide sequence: TGCGCCAGCAGCCCTGGGACCCTAGGGGAAAAACTGTTTTTT.

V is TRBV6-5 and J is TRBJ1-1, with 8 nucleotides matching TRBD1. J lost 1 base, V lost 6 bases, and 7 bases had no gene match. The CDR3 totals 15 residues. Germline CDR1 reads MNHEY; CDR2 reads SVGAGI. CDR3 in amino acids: CASSGNRGSNTEAFF. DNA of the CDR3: TGTGCCAGCAGCGGGAACAGGGGGTCGAACACTGAAGCTTTCTTT.

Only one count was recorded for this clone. The CDR3 is CASSPPSTDYEQYF. Written as DNA, the CDR3 is TGTGCCAGCTCACCACCGAGTACGGACTACGAGCAGTACTTC. The chain carries TRBV18 and TRBJ2-7; D not certain. Trimming removed 0 bases from V and 3 bases from J, with 9 bases in between. This CDR3 has 14 amino acids. CDR1 and CDR2 from the germline V gene are KGHSH and LQKENI.

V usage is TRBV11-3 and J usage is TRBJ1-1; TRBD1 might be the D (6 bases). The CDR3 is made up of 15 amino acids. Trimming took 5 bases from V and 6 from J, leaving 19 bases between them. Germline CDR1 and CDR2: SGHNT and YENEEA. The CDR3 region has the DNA TGTGCCAGCAGCCCTAGGAGGGCCTCAGGGGCTGAAGCTTTCTTT. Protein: CASSPRRASGAEAFF.